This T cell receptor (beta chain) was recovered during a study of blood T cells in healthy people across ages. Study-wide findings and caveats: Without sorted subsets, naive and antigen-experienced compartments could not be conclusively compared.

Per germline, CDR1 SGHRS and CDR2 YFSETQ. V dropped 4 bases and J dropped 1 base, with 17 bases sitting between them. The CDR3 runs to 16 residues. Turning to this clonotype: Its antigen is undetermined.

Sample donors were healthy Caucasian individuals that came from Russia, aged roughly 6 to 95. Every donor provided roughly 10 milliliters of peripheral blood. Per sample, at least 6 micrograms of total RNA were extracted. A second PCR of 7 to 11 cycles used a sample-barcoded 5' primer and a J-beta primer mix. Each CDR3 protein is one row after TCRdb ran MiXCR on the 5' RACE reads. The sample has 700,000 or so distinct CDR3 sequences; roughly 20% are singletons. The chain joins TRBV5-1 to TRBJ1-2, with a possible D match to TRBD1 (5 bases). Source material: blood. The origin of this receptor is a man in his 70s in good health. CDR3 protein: CASSMEGTDNNYGYTF. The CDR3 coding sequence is TGCGCCAGCAGCATGGAGGGGACCGATAATAACTATGGCTACACCTTC.